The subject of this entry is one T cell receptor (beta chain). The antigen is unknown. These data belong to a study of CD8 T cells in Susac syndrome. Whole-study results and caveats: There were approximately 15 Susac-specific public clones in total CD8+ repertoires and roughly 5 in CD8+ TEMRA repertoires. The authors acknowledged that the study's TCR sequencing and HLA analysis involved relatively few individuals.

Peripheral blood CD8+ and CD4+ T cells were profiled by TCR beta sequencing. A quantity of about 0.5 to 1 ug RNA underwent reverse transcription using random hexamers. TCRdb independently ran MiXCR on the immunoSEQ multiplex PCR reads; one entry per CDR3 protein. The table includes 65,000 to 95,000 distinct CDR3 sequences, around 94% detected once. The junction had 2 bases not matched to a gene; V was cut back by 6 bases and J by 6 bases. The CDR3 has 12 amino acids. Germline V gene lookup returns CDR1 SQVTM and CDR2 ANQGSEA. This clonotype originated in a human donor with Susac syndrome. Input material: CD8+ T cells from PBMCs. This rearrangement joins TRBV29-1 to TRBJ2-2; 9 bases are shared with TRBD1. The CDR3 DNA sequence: TGCAGCGTCAGACAGGGGGCCGGGGAGCTGTTTTTT. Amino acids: CSVRQGAGELFF.